One and the same sample provided the 32 T cell receptor beta chains below, sequenced in a study of neurological immune-mediated disorders. TCRdb recomputed calls from the 5' RACE reads with MiXCR, one row per CDR3 protein. Of roughly 47,000 distinct CDR3 sequences listed, roughly 4% were seen once; the top ten hold under 6.5%. The sample taken for sequencing was PBMCs. Source of these receptors: a woman aged 55-70 years with multiple sclerosis.

In its sample, this clonotype was seen many times. The rearrangement joins TRBV6-5 to TRBJ2-7; TRBD1 is a possible D gene (6 bases). This CDR3 spans 13 amino acids. Trimming left V 6 bases short and J 6 bases short, with 15 bases between. Germline V CDR1 and CDR2: MNHEY, SVGAGI. The CDR3 is CASRSRGLGEQYV. The CDR3, as DNA: TGTGCCAGCAGGTCCAGGGGCTTAGGCGAGCAGTACGTC.

This chain uses TRBV25-1 with TRBJ2-3; D may be TRBD2 (5 bases). The CDR3 covers 14 residues. Germline values: CDR1 MGHDK, CDR2 SYGVNS. V was shortened by 10 bases and J by 1 base, with 15 bases between the two germline ends. The CDR3 spells CAISGVLGTDTQYF. The CDR3 coding sequence is TGTGCCATCTCCGGGGTTCTCGGCACAGATACGCAGTATTTT.

This clonotype has ten or more counts. The rearrangement links TRBV7-2 to TRBJ1-5, with no clear D. The CDR3 extends over 15 amino acids. With 4 bases removed from V and 5 bases from J, the gap between germline ends came to 15 bases. Germline loops: CDR1 SGHTA, CDR2 FQGNSA. The chain's CDR3 is CASSSDPPGDQPQHF. The CDR3 nucleotides read TGTGCCAGCAGCTCGGACCCTCCCGGGGATCAGCCCCAGCATTTT.

This clonotype was seen at least ten times. The chain combines TRBV27 with TRBJ2-5; possibly TRBD1 for D (6 bases). This CDR3 region has 13 residues. The germline CDR1 and CDR2 sequences are MNHEY and SMNVEV (reference sequence). Trimming removed 6 bases from V and 5 bases from J, with 13 bases in between. The CDR3 bases are TGTGCCAGCAGACAGGGACGTGACGAGACCCAGTACTTC. As protein: CASRQGRDETQYF.

This clonotype was seen a few times. The rearrangement uses TRBV5-5 and TRBJ2-1, with D perhaps TRBD1 (5 bases). Germline V lookup: CDR1 SGHKS, CDR2 YYEKEE (reference sequence). V shed 4 bases and J shed 6 bases, with 11 bases lying between them. The CDR3 runs 13 residues. Here the CDR3 DNA reads TGTGCCAGCAGCCCGCAGGGTAGCAATGAGCAGTTCTTC. Amino acids: CASSPQGSNEQFF.

The chain combines TRBV5-1 with TRBJ2-3; D might be TRBD2 (5 bases). The CDR3 sequence is 14 residues long. Between the trimmed V and J ends, which lost 6 bases and 2 bases, there was a span of 13 bases. Per the germline V gene, CDR1 is SGHRS and CDR2 is YFSETQ. The CDR3 region has the DNA TGCGCCAGCACCGTGGACTCCCTCACAGATACGCAGTATTTT. This gives the protein CASTVDSLTDTQYF.

This clonotype was seen a handful of times. The CDR3 nucleotides are TGCAGTGCTCCCTCCGGGACTAGCGGGAGTAATGAGCAGTTCTTC. Amino acid sequence: CSAPSGTSGSNEQFF. The rearrangement links TRBV20-1 to TRBJ2-1, with 14 bases fitting TRBD2. V gave up 5 bases and J gave up 7 bases; unmatched junction bases: 7. The CDR3 is 15 residues long. Germline lookup yields CDR1 DFQATT and CDR2 SNEGSKA (reference sequence).

Ten or more counts support this clonotype. DNA of the CDR3: TGTGCCAGCAGTGAAAACAGGGGACAAGAGACCCAGTACTTC. Its protein product is CASSENRGQETQYF. This chain uses TRBV2 with TRBJ2-5, with 7 positions matching TRBD1. The CDR3 is 14 amino acids. Germline CDR1 reads SNHLY; CDR2 reads FYNNEI. With V trimmed by 2 bases and J by 2 bases, 2 bases remained unmatched. The whole variable domain, filled in from reference TRBV2 and TRBJ2-5, reads EPEVTQTPSHQVTQMGQEVILRCVPISNHLYFYWYRQILGQKVEFLVSFYNNEISEKSEIFDDQFSVERPDGSNFTLKIRSTKLEDSAMYFCASSENRGQETQYFGPGTRLLVL.

This clonotype was seen ten or more times. The genes are TRBV28 and TRBJ1-5, with a possible D match to TRBD1 (6 bases). The germline gives CDR1 MDHEN, CDR2 SYDVKM. The CDR3 consists of 15 residues. Trimming took 5 bases from V and 4 from J, leaving 15 bases between them. CDR3 sequence (DNA): TGTGCCAGCAGTCCACGGACAGAAAGAAATCAGCCCCAGCATTTT. This encodes CASSPRTERNQPQHF.

This clonotype was recorded many times. The V call is TRBV12-3 or TRBV12-4, the J call TRBJ1-2; 7 positions match TRBD1. The CDR3 is made up of 12 amino acids. Germline trimming cut 8 bases from V and 3 bases from J; bases unmatched to any gene: 3. The CDR3 loop reads CASGDRYYGYTF. CDR3 in DNA: TGTGCCAGCGGGGACAGATACTATGGCTACACCTTC.

This clonotype was observed many times. J is TRBJ1-1 and V is TRBV5-1; D remains unclear. CDR3 size: 14 residues. Germline V gene data show CDR1 as SGHRS and CDR2 as YFSETQ. Trimming left V 1 base short and J 3 bases short, with 10 bases between. DNA of the CDR3: TGCGCCAGCAGCTTGAGTGATGCTGACACTGAAGCTTTCTTT. This codes for CASSLSDADTEAFF.

This chain connects TRBV20-1 to TRBJ2-7, with 8 bases identical to TRBD1. CDR3 length: 12 residues. Germline V lookup: CDR1 DFQATT, CDR2 SNEGSKA (reference sequence). V shed 3 bases and J 4 bases; nucleotides not matched to a gene: 2. DNA of the CDR3: TGCAGTGCTAGGGACAGGGATTACGAGCAGTACTTC. Translated, it gives CSARDRDYEQYF.

This clonotype showed up many times. This chain links TRBV5-1 with TRBJ2-3; D perhaps matches TRBD1 (5 bases). This CDR3 is built from 14 residues. Looked up from germline, CDR1 is SGHRS and CDR2 is YFSETQ. Trimming shortened V by 0 bases and J by 6 bases, and 11 bases separated the two germline ends. The CDR3 DNA reads TGCGCCAGCAGCTTGGGACAGCTTAGCGATACGCAGTATTTT. It yields the protein CASSLGQLSDTQYF.

This chain links TRBV12-3 or TRBV12-4 with TRBJ2-1, with D maybe TRBD2 (6 bases). Trimming pared 4 bases from V and 3 bases from J, leaving 13 bases between. CDR3 length: 15 residues. CDR3: CASSSGGVNYNEQFF. In DNA form, the CDR3 reads TGTGCCAGCAGTTCCGGCGGGGTCAACTACAATGAGCAGTTCTTC.

This clonotype has a count of ten or more. The chain links TRBV7-9 to TRBJ1-1; TRBD1 matches 8 bases. With V trimmed by 6 bases and J by 4 bases, 4 bases remained unmatched. CDR1 SEHNR and CDR2 FQNEAQ come from the germline V gene (reference sequence). The CDR3 covers 13 residues. The chain's CDR3 is CASRVTGVTEAFF. In DNA, the CDR3 is TGTGCCAGCAGGGTGACAGGGGTCACTGAAGCTTTCTTT.

The V gene is TRBV5-1, the J gene TRBJ2-1, with D maybe TRBD1 (6 bases). The germline CDR1 and CDR2 sequences are SGHRS and YFSETQ. Trimming removed 1 base at V and 7 bases at J, with 9 bases between. This CDR3 has 13 residues. The CDR3 sequence is CASSLPTGNEQFF. In nucleotides, the CDR3 is TGCGCCAGCAGCTTGCCGACAGGTAATGAGCAGTTCTTC.

This clonotype occurred many times. The chain has TRBV7-9 and TRBJ2-7; D is unresolved. Germline V gives CDR1 SEHNR, CDR2 FQNEAQ (reference sequence). V dropped 6 bases and J dropped 7 bases, with 13 bases sitting between them. The CDR3 spans 12 residues. In DNA, the CDR3 is TGTGCCAGCAGTTTTACGGTCGGGGAGCAGTACTTC. The encoded protein is CASSFTVGEQYF.

The gene calls are TRBV6-2 or TRBV6-3 and TRBJ1-2, with D perhaps matching TRBD1 (6 bases). Germline V CDR1 and CDR2: MNHEY, SVGEGT. Trimming removed 6 bases at V and 0 bases at J, with 11 bases between. The CDR3 runs 14 residues. DNA for the CDR3: TGTGCCAGCAGCCACAGGGCTACTAACTATGGCTACACCTTC. It yields the protein CASSHRATNYGYTF.

This clonotype came up many times. The chain carries TRBV20-1 and TRBJ1-2; 7 nucleotides line up with TRBD1. Germline V gene data show CDR1 as DFQATT and CDR2 as SNEGSKA (reference sequence). J gave up 3 bases and V 1 base, and 5 bases lay outside the gene matches. The CDR3 runs to 14 residues. CDR3 sequence reads: CSARADRPDYGYTF. The CDR3 DNA reads as TGCAGTGCTAGAGCGGACAGGCCGGACTATGGCTACACCTTC.

This chain joins TRBV7-2 and TRBJ2-7, with D unclear. The CDR3 totals 11 residues. Germline CDR1 is SGHTA and CDR2 is FQGNSA. The germline V and J ends were trimmed by 5 bases and 10 bases, with 12 bases remaining between them. Here the CDR3 reads CASSPSYIQYF. The CDR3 DNA sequence: TGTGCCAGCAGCCCCAGTTACATACAGTACTTC.

Here the CDR3 reads CASTGALGDNQPQHF. In DNA form, the CDR3 reads TGTGCCTCCACCGGGGCCCTGGGAGACAATCAGCCCCAGCATTTT. The V and J genes are TRBV28 and TRBJ1-5, with D perhaps matching TRBD1 (5 bases). The V end was cut by 11 bases, the J end by 3 bases, with 20 bases between. Germline CDR1 MDHEN, CDR2 SYDVKM. This CDR3 spans 15 amino acids.

The chain uses TRBV7-2 and TRBJ2-1; D not certain. The CDR3 covers 14 residues. The germline V gene encodes CDR1 SGHTA and CDR2 FQGNSA. The germline V and J ends were trimmed by 1 base and 7 bases, with 11 bases remaining between them. The chain's CDR3 is CASSLVGFPNEQFF. In nucleotides, the CDR3 is TGTGCCAGCAGCTTAGTGGGATTCCCAAATGAGCAGTTCTTC.

This clonotype was observed many times. In DNA, the CDR3 is TGTGCCAGCACCCAACAGGAGAATGAAAAACTGTTTTTT. Translating gives CASTQQENEKLFF. This rearrangement joins TRBV7-9 to TRBJ1-4; D is perhaps TRBD1 (5 bases). Trimming cost V 7 bases and J 5 bases, with 11 bases left between them. Per the germline V gene, CDR1 is SEHNR and CDR2 is FQNEAQ (reference sequence). There are 13 residues in the CDR3.

This clonotype has at least ten counts. The gene calls are TRBV20-1 and TRBJ2-1; 7 bases map to TRBD2. CDR3 length equals 16 residues. CDR1 DFQATT and CDR2 SNEGSKA come from the germline V gene (reference sequence). V was pared by 3 bases and J by 0 bases, with 8 bases of the junction left unmatched. The CDR3 sequence is CSARDLTSSSYNEQFF. CDR3 in DNA: TGCAGTGCTAGGGACCTGACTAGCAGCTCCTACAATGAGCAGTTCTTC.

In this sample, this clonotype turned up many times. The CDR3 loop is CASSRGHGTGGDNEQFF. In DNA, the CDR3 is TGTGCCAGCAGTAGAGGCCACGGGACAGGGGGGGACAATGAGCAGTTCTTC. J is TRBJ2-1 and V is TRBV6-1; TRBD1 aligns across 11 bases. J gave up 5 bases and V 5 bases, and 11 bases lay outside the gene matches. Germline V gene sequence: CDR1 MNHNS, CDR2 SASEGT. The CDR3 sequence is 17 residues long.

A few counts support this clonotype. This rearrangement joins TRBV5-5 to TRBJ1-3; 7 bases line up with TRBD1. This CDR3 has 15 amino acids. CDR1 is SGHKS, CDR2 YYEKEE, per germline (reference sequence). J lost 7 bases, V lost 4 bases, and 11 bases had no gene match. In DNA, the CDR3 is TGTGCCAGCAGCGCGACAGGGTGGAGTGGCAACACCATATATTTT. This gives the protein CASSATGWSGNTIYF.

In this sample, this clonotype turned up many times. The V gene is TRBV7-9, the J gene TRBJ2-7, with TRBD2 identical over 12 bases. Germline V gives CDR1 SEHNR, CDR2 FQNEAQ (reference sequence). The CDR3 length is 15 residues. The V segment lost 5 bases and the J segment 3 bases; nucleotides outside the gene matches: 5. The CDR3 DNA sequence: TGTGCCAGCAGCCGGACTAGCGGGGAGAACTACGAGCAGTACTTC. Residues: CASSRTSGENYEQYF. Looking up the rest from reference TRBV7-9 and TRBJ2-7 gives the full variable domain: DTGVSQNPRHKITKRGQNVTFRCDPISEHNRLYWYRQTLGQGPEFLTYFQNEAQLEKSRLLSDRFSAERPKGSFSTLEIQRTEQGDSAMYLCASSRTSGENYEQYFGPGTRLTVT.

This clonotype was seen repeatedly, ten times or more. V usage is TRBV11-2 and J usage is TRBJ2-3; D gene uncertain. V was shortened by 5 bases and J by 3 bases, with 3 bases between the two germline ends. The CDR3 has 11 residues. Germline V gene sequence: CDR1 SGHAT, CDR2 FQNNGV. The CDR3 DNA reads as TGTGCCAGCAGCGTTACAGATACGCAGTATTTT. It is translated as CASSVTDTQYF.

This clonotype showed up many times. CDR3 sequence reads: CASSRETGGTYGYTF. CDR3 nucleotides: TGTGCCAGCAGCAGAGAGACAGGGGGGACCTATGGCTACACCTTC. V usage is TRBV9 and J usage is TRBJ1-2; 9 nucleotides match TRBD1. The CDR3 loop spans 15 amino acids. V lost 4 bases and J lost 4; bases outside the gene matches: 8. Per germline, CDR1 SGDLS and CDR2 YYNGEE.

The chain combines TRBV10-2 with TRBJ2-3, with 11 bases identical to TRBD2. The CDR3 runs to 14 residues. Unmatched junction bases numbered 7, after V lost 9 bases and J lost 5 bases. Germline CDR1 and CDR2: WSHSY and SAAADI. The CDR3 sequence: CASRLAGQVDTQYF. In nucleotides, the CDR3 is TGCGCCAGTCGACTAGCGGGACAGGTAGATACGCAGTATTTT.

This clonotype has a count of ten or more. The genes are TRBV9 and TRBJ2-1; TRBD2 matches at 13 bases. The CDR3 spans 16 residues. Germline V CDR1 and CDR2: SGDLS, YYNGEE. V shed 3 bases and J 2 bases; nucleotides not matched to a gene: 2. DNA of the CDR3: TGTGCCAGCAGCGCGGGACTAGCGGGAACCTACAATGAGCAGTTCTTC. It translates to CASSAGLAGTYNEQFF.

The gene calls are TRBV5-1 and TRBJ1-1; a possible D gene is TRBD1 (6 bases). The CDR3 sequence is 13 residues long. The V and J ends lost 2 bases and 11 bases respectively, with 16 bases between them. From germline, CDR1 is SGHRS and CDR2 YFSETQ. CDR3 region: CASSFGQPNRAFF. CDR3 nucleotide sequence: TGCGCCAGCAGCTTTGGACAGCCTAACAGGGCTTTCTTT.